The T cell receptor (beta chain) under discussion was sequenced for a study of blood T cells in healthy people across ages. All donors came from Russia, were Caucasian and healthy, and spanned ages about 6 to 90. A second about 7 to 11 cycle PCR used barcoded and J-beta primers. All cDNA molecules were each tagged by a template-switch adaptor with 12 random nucleotides. Using its own MiXCR run on the 5' RACE reads, TCRdb lists one record per CDR3 protein. This sample carries roughly 2 million distinct CDR3 sequences, around 48% of them seen once, and the ten largest clones take less than 2.5%. Comment on this clonotype: The antigen remains unidentified.

Study outcomes and limitations: While age rose, TCR beta diversity per million T cells dropped in a roughly linear way.

Germline assignment: CDR1 SGHDT and CDR2 YYEEEE. V dropped 0 bases and J dropped 10; count of bases not matched to a gene: 7. CDR3 size: 14 residues. Sequenced sample: blood. This TCR derives from a woman in her thirties or forties in good health. The chain combines TRBV5-6 with TRBJ2-1; 7 bases are a match to TRBD1. The CDR3 reads CASSLGRGLVEQFF. DNA for the CDR3: TGTGCCAGCAGCTTGGGAAGGGGGCTGGTAGAGCAGTTCTTC.